The T cell receptor beta chain described here comes from a study of cytomegalovirus exposure and HLA in healthy donors. The CDR3 covers 17 residues. V lost 7 bases to trimming and J lost 5 bases; unmatched junction nucleotides: 16. Germline lookup yields CDR1 MNHEY and CDR2 SMNVEV (reference sequence). As regards this clone: Its target is not known.

General observations from the study: The authors listed some 160 TCR beta chains as cytomegalovirus-associated.

Sequencing was performed with immunoSEQ multiplex PCR; in TCRdb, only in-frame clones are kept and a portion is missing. In the table there are some 78,000 clones, about 96% of which are singletons. The receptor was derived from a young man in good health and CMV-seropositive. The chain employs TRBV27 and TRBJ2-5; TRBD2 aligns across 10 bases. Material: PBMCs. CDR3 DNA sequence: TGTGCCAGCATCACGACCCGGACTAGCGGTTTTTGGGAGACCCAGTACTTC. As protein: CASITTRTSGFWETQYF.